This record looks at one T cell receptor (beta chain) sequence and its context. Per the germline V gene, CDR1 is KGHDR and CDR2 is SFDVKD. The V end lost 9 bases, the J end lost 2 bases, and 16 bases lay between the germline ends. This CDR3 contains 15 residues. This sample is part of a study of T cell responses to AZD1222 COVID-19 vaccine. Clones were read by immunoSEQ multiplex PCR, and TCRdb kept only the in-frame ones, dropping some. The top ten clones hold about 12% of a sample with over 95,000 clones, 87% of them seen once. This sequence was found in an adult in good health. Material: peripheral blood, obtained on day 0 of AZD1222 vaccination. The chain is built from TRBV24-1 and TRBJ2-1; D gene unclear. The CDR3 region has the DNA TGTGCCACCTCGAGCGTAGCCAGCCCCTACAATGAGCAGTTCTTC. Protein product: CATSSVASPYNEQFF.